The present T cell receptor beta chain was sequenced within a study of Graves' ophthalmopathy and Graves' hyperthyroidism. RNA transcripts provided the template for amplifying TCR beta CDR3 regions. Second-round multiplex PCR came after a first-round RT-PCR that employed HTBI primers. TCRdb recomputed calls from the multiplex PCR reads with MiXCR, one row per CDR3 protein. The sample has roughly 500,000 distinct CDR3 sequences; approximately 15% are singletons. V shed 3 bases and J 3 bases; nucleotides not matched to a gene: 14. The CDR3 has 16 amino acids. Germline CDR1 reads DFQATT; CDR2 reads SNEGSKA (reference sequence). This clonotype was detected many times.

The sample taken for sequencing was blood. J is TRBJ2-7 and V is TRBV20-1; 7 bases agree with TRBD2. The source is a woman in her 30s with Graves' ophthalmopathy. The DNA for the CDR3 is TGCAGTGCTAGTGTCCTTTCGGGGGGAGGTTTCTACGAGCAGTACTTC. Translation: CSASVLSGGGFYEQYF.